These T cell receptor beta chains were read from a single sample in a study of cytomegalovirus exposure and HLA in healthy donors. Sequenced by immunoSEQ multiplex PCR; TCRdb stores in-frame clones only, minus some. The data contain about 98,000 clones, 87% of them seen just once; the ten biggest clones take up roughly 4.3%. Sequencing was carried out using PBMCs. The receptors here all came from a woman aged 25 to 39 in good health and CMV-seronegative. The conserved cysteine and the conserved F or W are not part of the CDR3 here. A D gene is named only where the DNA matches it firmly.

TRBV18,TRBJ2-7,TRBD2,ASSLSSGVSYEQY
TRBV7-3,TRBJ2-3,NA,ASSLQGTDTQY
TRBV7-9,TRBJ2-2,NA,ASSPIGRGAAGELF
TRBV5-1,TRBJ2-5,TRBD2,ASNPAGLAGGETQY
TRBV7-9,TRBJ1-1,TRBD1,ASSPWGGQGVVF
TRBV6-1,TRBJ1-1,TRBD1,ASSMRQGLNTEAF
TRBV5-6,TRBJ1-6,NA,ASSLITGLVSPLH
TRBV7-2,TRBJ2-2,TRBD2,ASSSVAGTGELF
TRBV6-5,TRBJ1-6,NA,ASSTDSYSPLH
TRBV7-9,TRBJ2-5,TRBD2,ASSLRLAGETQY
TRBV5-1,TRBJ2-1,NA,ASNLPSGQPYNEQF
TRBV15,TRBJ1-1,NA,ATSREAGNTEAF
TRBV18,TRBJ1-5,NA,ASSEDIYQPQH
TRBV9,TRBJ1-1,TRBD1,ASSVVGQGAINDEAF
TRBV18,TRBJ1-4,NA,ASSQVTGQEKLF
TRBV2,TRBJ2-6,NA,ASSVSSGANVLT
TRBV16,TRBJ1-4,TRBD1,ASSLNPGQGSTNEKLF
TRBV7-3,TRBJ1-1,NA,ASSTQVNTEAF
TRBV27,TRBJ2-1,TRBD1,ASRLQGVSYNEQF
TRBV10-3,TRBJ2-2,NA,AIKETITGELF
TRBV27,TRBJ1-3,TRBD1,ASSLQGQGGNTIY
TRBV18,TRBJ1-2,NA,ASSQGQNRATGYT
TRBV5-1,TRBJ2-2,TRBD1,ASRGQANTGELF
TRBV28,TRBJ2-7,NA,ASNSASSYEQY
TRBV5-1,TRBJ2-2,TRBD1,ASSLDRGNTGELF
TRBV5-1,TRBJ1-2,NA,ASSEGVGYT
TRBV5-1,TRBJ2-7,TRBD1,ASSLRTGGTGEQY
TRBV27,TRBJ2-7,NA,ASRASYEQY